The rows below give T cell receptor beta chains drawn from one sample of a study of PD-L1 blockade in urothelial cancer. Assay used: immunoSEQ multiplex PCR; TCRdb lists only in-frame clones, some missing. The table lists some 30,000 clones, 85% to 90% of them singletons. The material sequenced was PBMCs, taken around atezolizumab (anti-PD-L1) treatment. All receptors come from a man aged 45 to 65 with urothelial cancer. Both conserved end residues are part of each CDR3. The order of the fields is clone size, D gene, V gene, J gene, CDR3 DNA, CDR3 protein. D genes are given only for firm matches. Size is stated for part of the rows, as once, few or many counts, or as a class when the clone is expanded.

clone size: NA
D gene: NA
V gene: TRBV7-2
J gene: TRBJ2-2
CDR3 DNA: TGTGCCAGCAGCAAGACAGCGAGAGCCGGGGAGCTGTTTTTT
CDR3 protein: CASSKTARAGELFF

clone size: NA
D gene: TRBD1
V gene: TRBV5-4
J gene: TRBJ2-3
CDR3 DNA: TGTGCCAGCAGCCAAACAGGGGCCAGCACAGATACGCAGTATTTT
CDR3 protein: CASSQTGASTDTQYF

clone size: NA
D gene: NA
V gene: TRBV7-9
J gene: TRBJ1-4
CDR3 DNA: TGTGCCAGCAGCTTACGCAGGGAGGATGAAAAACTGTTTTTT
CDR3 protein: CASSLRREDEKLFF

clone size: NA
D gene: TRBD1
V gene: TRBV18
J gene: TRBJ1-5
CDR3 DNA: TGTGCCAGCTCACCAGTATCGACAGGGGGTTTCGGTCAGCCCCAGCATTTT
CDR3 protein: CASSPVSTGGFGQPQHF

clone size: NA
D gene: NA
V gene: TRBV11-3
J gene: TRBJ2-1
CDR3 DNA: TGTGCCAGCAGCCTATACCCTCTCAATGAGCAGTTCTTC
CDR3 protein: CASSLYPLNEQFF

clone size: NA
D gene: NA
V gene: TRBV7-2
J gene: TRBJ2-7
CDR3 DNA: TGTGCCAGCAGCTTGTCGAGCTCCTACGAGCAGTACTTC
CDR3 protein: CASSLSSSYEQYF

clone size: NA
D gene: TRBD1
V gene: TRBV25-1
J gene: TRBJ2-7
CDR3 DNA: TGTGCCAGCAGTGAATCTATAGGACAGGGTGCCAACGAGCAGTACTTC
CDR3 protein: CASSESIGQGANEQYF

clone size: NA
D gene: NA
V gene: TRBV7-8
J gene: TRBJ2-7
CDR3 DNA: TGTGCCAGCAGCTTAGAAGGAAGGAGAGGGGCGGGATACTCCTACGAGCAGTACTTC
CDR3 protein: CASSLEGRRGAGYSYEQYF

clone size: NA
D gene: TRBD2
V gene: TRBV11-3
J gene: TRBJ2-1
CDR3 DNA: TGTGCCAGCAGCCCCAGCAGGACTAGCCGTTACAATGAGCAGTTCTTC
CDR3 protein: CASSPSRTSRYNEQFF

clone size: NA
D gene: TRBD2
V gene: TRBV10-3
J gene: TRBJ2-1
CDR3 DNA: TGTGCCATCAGTGGACGGGGACTAGCGGGAGCCGAGCAGTTCTTC
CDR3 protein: CAISGRGLAGAEQFF

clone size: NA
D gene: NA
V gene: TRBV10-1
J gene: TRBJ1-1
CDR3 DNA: TGCGCCAGCAGTGAGGTAATGAACACTGAAGCTTTCTTT
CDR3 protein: CASSEVMNTEAFF

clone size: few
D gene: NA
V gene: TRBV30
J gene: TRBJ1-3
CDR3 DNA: TGTGCCTGGAGGGGGGAGGATGGAAACACCATATATTTT
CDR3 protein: CAWRGEDGNTIYF

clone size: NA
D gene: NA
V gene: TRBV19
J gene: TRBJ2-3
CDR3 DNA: TGTGCCAGTAGTATTGGAGCGGAAACAAACACAGATACGCAGTATTTT
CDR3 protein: CASSIGAETNTDTQYF

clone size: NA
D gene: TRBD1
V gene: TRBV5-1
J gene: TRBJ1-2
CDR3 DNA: TGCGCCAGCAGCTTGGACAGGGGGTCTGGAGGCTACACCTTC
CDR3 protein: CASSLDRGSGGYTF

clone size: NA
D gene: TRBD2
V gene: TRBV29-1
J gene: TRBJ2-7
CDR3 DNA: TGCAGCGTTCGAGCGGGGGACTACGAGCAGTACTTC
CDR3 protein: CSVRAGDYEQYF

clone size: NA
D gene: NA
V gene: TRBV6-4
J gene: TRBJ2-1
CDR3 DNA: TGTGCCAGCAGTGACTCGAAAAGGGGAGGGCAGTTCTTC
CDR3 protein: CASSDSKRGGQFF

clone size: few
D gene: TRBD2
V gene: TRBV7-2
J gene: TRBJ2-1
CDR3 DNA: TGTGCCAGCAGCTTAAGCCCCCCTAGAGCGGGAGTTTCCCATGAGCAGTTCTTC
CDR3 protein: CASSLSPPRAGVSHEQFF